The T cell receptor (beta chain) described here comes from a study of blood T cell repertoires in COVID-19. The wider study: The United States, Italy and Spain supplied acute and convalescent COVID-19 samples.

Assay: immunoSEQ multiplex PCR; the TCRdb copy retains only in-frame clones and omits some. This table holds some 350,000 clones, around 87% found once. Recovered status applied to Cohort 3 donors who had two consecutive negative PCRs. It also applied to those with clearance or with symptom resolution. This clonotype was sampled from a woman in her twenties or thirties who had recovered from COVID-19. The source material was PBMCs or T cells enriched from blood (not recorded which).

DNA for the CDR3: TGTGCCAGTAGTATAGATTTCACACGTTCCGACCTCCACTTT. It specifies CASSIDFTRSDLHF. The chain combines TRBV19 with TRBJ1-6; D gene uncertain. The CDR3 runs to 14 residues. Germline lookup yields CDR1 LNHDA and CDR2 SQIVND (reference sequence). Deletions cut 0 bases from V and 15 bases from J, with 15 bases between.